This record looks at one T cell receptor beta chain sequence and its context. The data derive from a study of Ad26.COV2.S vaccination and SARS-CoV-2 variants. The treatment denotes: around 19 received Ad26.COV2.S at low or high dose, single or two shots; roughly five received placebo; per-sample allocation not given. Sample collection was performed on day 63 after the first vaccine or placebo injection. Clones were read by immunoSEQ multiplex PCR, and TCRdb kept only the in-frame ones, dropping some. Altogether around 400,000 clones are present, about 89% being singletons, with the ten largest covering around 1.8%. V was trimmed by 6 bases and J by 8 bases, leaving 16 bases between them. The CDR3 sequence is 13 residues long. The germline gives CDR1 MNHEY, CDR2 SVGAGI.

This sequence was found in a person between 18 and 65 years old who received the Ad26.COV2.S COVID-19 vaccine or a placebo. Source: peripheral blood, taken in a trial of Ad26.COV2.S vaccine versus placebo. This chain uses TRBV6-5 with TRBJ1-2; maybe TRBD1 (5 bases). The CDR3 sequence: CASRAGRRPGYTF. The CDR3 DNA follows: TGTGCCAGCAGGGCGGGACGGCGCCCCGGCTACACCTTC.